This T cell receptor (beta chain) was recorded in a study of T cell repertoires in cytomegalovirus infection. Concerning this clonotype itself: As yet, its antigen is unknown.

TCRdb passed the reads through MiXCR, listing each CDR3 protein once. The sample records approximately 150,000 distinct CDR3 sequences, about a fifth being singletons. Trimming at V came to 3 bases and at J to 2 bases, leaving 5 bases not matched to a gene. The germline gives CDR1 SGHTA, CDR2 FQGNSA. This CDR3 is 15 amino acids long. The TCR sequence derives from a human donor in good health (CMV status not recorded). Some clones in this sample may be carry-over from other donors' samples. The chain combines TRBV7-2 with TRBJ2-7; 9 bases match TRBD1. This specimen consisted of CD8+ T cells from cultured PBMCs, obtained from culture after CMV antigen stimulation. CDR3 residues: CASSFTGQGTYEQYF. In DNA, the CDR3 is TGTGCCAGCAGCTTTACGGGACAGGGAACCTACGAGCAGTACTTC.